This T cell receptor beta chain was documented in a study of T cell responses to AZD1222 COVID-19 vaccine. CDR3 length: 14 residues. CDR1 and CDR2 from the germline V gene are KGHSH and LQKENI. V dropped 0 bases and J dropped 4 bases, with 9 bases sitting between them. Only in-frame clones appear in the TCRdb table, and some are missing; sequencing was by immunoSEQ multiplex PCR. The sample lists roughly 99,000 clones; over 80% were seen once. The genes are TRBV18 and TRBJ1-1; no clear D gene. The sequence was collected from an adult who received the AZD1222 COVID-19 vaccine. The sample in question was peripheral blood, obtained 28 days after the second AZD1222 dose. In DNA form, the CDR3 reads TGTGCCAGCTCACCACCGAAGGGAGCCACTGAAGCTTTCTTT. Translated: CASSPPKGATEAFF.